The entry below describes one TCR beta chain. The CDR3 consists of 18 residues. V dropped 5 bases and J dropped 2; count of bases not matched to a gene: 11. Germline assignment: CDR1 MNHEY and CDR2 SMNVEV (reference sequence). The sample originates from a study of cytomegalovirus exposure and HLA in healthy donors. 13 Jbeta primers and 60 Vbeta primers were used for the PCR. The assay was immunoSEQ multiplex PCR, and TCRdb's table has in-frame clones only and misses some. The sample carries over 100,000 clones, about 72% recorded once. This TCR came from a female donor in good health and CMV-seronegative. The material sequenced was PBMCs. The gene calls are TRBV27 and TRBJ2-1; TRBD2 aligns across 11 bases. In DNA, the CDR3 is TGTGCCAGCAGTAAAGGACTAATAGCGGGGGGGACCTACAATGAGCAGTTCTTC. Amino acids: CASSKGLIAGGTYNEQFF.